The clone carrying this T cell receptor beta chain has a handful of counts. Antigen specificity is unknown. The V end lost 0 bases, the J end lost 7 bases, and 12 bases lay between the germline ends. The CDR3 has 14 residues. Germline values: CDR1 SGHVS, CDR2 FQNEAQ. These data belong to a study of T cell repertoires in cytomegalovirus infection. The wider study: It can be stated that public TCR beta signatures indicated CMV infection as well as a matching HLA type.

Points from the study as a whole: HLA-C-restricted TCR beta clonotypes specific for CMV led the ex vivo response. Accumulated public TCR beta family frequency recognized individuals carrying CMV together with the relevant HLA.

TCRdb re-derived calls from the reads in MiXCR, one entry per CDR3 protein. The table shows 200,000 to 250,000 distinct CDR3 sequences, with 22% occurring only once. The TCR originated in a human donor in good health (CMV status not recorded). Some clones in this sample may be carry-over from other donors' samples. Sequenced sample: CD8+ T cells from PBMCs. The chain recombines TRBV7-8 with TRBJ1-1; a possible D gene is TRBD1 (5 bases). This chain's CDR3 is CASSLAGGGNEAFF. In DNA, the CDR3 is TGTGCCAGCAGCTTAGCGGGGGGGGGTAATGAAGCTTTCTTT. Supplemented by reference TRBV7-8 and TRBJ1-1, the full variable domain reads GAGVSQSPRYKVAKRGQDVALRCDPISGHVSLFWYQQALGQGPEFLTYFQNEAQLDKSGLPSDRFFAERPEGSVSTLKIQRTQQEDSAVYLCASSLAGGGNEAFFGQGTRLTVV.